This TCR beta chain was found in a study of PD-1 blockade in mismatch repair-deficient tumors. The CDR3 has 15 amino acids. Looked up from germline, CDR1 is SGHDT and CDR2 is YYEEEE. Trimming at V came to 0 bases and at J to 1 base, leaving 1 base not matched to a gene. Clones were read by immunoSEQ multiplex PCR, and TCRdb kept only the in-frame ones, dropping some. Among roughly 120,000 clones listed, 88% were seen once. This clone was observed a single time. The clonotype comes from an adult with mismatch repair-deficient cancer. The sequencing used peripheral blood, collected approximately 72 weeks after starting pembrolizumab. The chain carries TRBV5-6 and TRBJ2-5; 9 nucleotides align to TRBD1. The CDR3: CASSLGQGVQETQYF. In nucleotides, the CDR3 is TGTGCCAGCAGCTTGGGACAGGGGGTCCAAGAGACCCAGTACTTC. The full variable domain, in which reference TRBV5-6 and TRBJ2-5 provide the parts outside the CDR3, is DAGVTQSPTHLIKTRGQQVTLRCSPKSGHDTVSWYQQALGQGPQFIFQYYEEEERQRGNFPDRFSGHQFPNYSSELNVNALLLGDSALYLCASSLGQGVQETQYFGPGTRLLVL.